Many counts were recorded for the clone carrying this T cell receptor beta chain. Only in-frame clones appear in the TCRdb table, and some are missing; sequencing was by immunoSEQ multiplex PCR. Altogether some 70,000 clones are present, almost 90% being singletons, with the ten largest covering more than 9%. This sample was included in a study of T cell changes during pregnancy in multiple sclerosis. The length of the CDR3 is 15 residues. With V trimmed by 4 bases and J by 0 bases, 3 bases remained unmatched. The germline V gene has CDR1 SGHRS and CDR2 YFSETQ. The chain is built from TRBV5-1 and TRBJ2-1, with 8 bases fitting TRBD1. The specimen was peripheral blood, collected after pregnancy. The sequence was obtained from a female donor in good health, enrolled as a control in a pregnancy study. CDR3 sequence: CASSLGQVSYNEQFF. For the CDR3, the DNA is TGCGCCAGCAGCCTGGGACAGGTCTCCTACAATGAGCAGTTCTTC.